This T cell receptor (beta chain) was captured in a study of Tregs in tolerant kidney transplant recipients. Turning to this clone: Sequencing ends 3 residues short of the CDR3 end; the germline J gene provides the rest.

The repertoire was sequenced with immunoSEQ multiplex PCR; TCRdb's copy has only in-frame clones and lacks some. Its table lists around 13,000 clones. Mixed chimerism was transient after nonmyeloablative marrow transplants from related graft donors. Unstimulated regulatory T cells (CD4+CD25+CD127-), CD4+CD25- non-regulatory cells, CD4 and CD8 cells were FACS-sorted from thawed PBMCs. The CDR3 runs 14 residues. The germline V gene encodes CDR1 LNHDA and CDR2 SQIVND (reference sequence). The J gene is TRBJ2-2, the V gene TRBV19, with TRBD1 matching over 9 bases. The sequencing here drew on CD8+ T cells from blood (PBMCs), taken 6 months after the transplant. This receptor was taken from a human patient who received a combined kidney and bone marrow transplant. Some T cells may be transferred from the graft donor. The CDR3: CASTRTGEEEKLFF. The sequenced CDR3 bases are TGTGCCAGTACTCGGACAGGGGAAGAAGAAAAG.